These T cell receptor beta chains were read from a single sample in a study of blood T cell repertoires in COVID-19. Profiled with immunoSEQ multiplex PCR; TCRdb holds only in-frame clones, not every one. The sample includes about 320,000 clones, around 86% of them seen just once. The sequenced sample consisted of PBMCs or T cells enriched from blood (not recorded which). These receptors all stem from a man aged 60 to 69 who had recovered from COVID-19. Both conserved end residues are part of each CDR3. D genes are given only for firm matches.

>TRBV7-9|NA|TRBJ2-1
TGTGCCAGCAGCTTAGCCTCGTCCTACAATGAGCAGTTCTTC
CASSLASSYNEQFF
>TRBV18|NA|TRBJ2-5
TGTGCCAGCTCACCACCGTCATCGGGGGTGGAGACCCAGTACTTC
CASSPPSSGVETQYF
>TRBV7-9|TRBD1|TRBJ1-3
TGTGCCAGCAGCTTAGGGGGACAGACAAACACCATATATTTT
CASSLGGQTNTIYF
>TRBV11-1|TRBD2|TRBJ2-1
TGTGCCAGCAGCTTTGGCGGGAGGGTATCCGGTGAGCAGTTCTTC
CASSFGGRVSGEQFF
>TRBV4-3|NA|TRBJ1-6
TGCGCCAGCAGCCAAATTCTTTCGGGGGGCGGTTCACCCCTCCACTTT
CASSQILSGGGSPLHF
>TRBV4-2|TRBD1|TRBJ2-4
TGTGCCAGCAGCCAAGATCGGGACAGAAACATTCAGTACTTC
CASSQDRDRNIQYF
>TRBV19|NA|TRBJ2-2
TGTGCCAGCAGCCTCGAAAGTCGGGCCGGGGAGCTGTTTTTT
CASSLESRAGELFF
>TRBV4-1|TRBD1|TRBJ1-2
TGCGCCAGCAGCCAAGATCCTCCGGACAGGGGGCTTAGTGGCTACACCTTC
CASSQDPPDRGLSGYTF
>TRBV6-5|NA|TRBJ1-6
TGTGCCAGCAGCCCCTCTCCTCCGGGTAGTTCACCCCTCCACTTT
CASSPSPPGSSPLHF
>TRBV6-2/TRBV6-3|TRBD1|TRBJ1-5
TGTGCCAGCAGTTACCAGCCCGGGACAGGGACGGGGCTGAGCAATCAGCCCCAGCATTTT
CASSYQPGTGTGLSNQPQHF
>TRBV3-1/TRBV3-2|NA|TRBJ1-2
TGTGCCAGCAGCCAAGGAAGATGGACAGTCTATGGCTACACCTTC
CASSQGRWTVYGYTF
>TRBV27|TRBD2|TRBJ2-7
TGTGCCAGCAGTTTTATGGGACTAGCGGGCGACGAGCAGTACTTC
CASSFMGLAGDEQYF